These 31 T cell receptor beta chains share one sample of origin, sequenced in a study of blood T cells in healthy people across ages. The second PCR ran roughly 7 to 12 cycles with a sample-barcoded 5' primer and J-beta primers. Via MiXCR, TCRdb re-called the 5' RACE reads, giving one row per CDR3 protein. The sample lists approximately 1,000,000 distinct CDR3 sequences, over 35% occurring once. The sequencing sample was made of blood. Receptor source: a woman aged 60 to 75 in good health.

This clonotype was detected a few times. The rearrangement uses TRBV7-2 and TRBJ1-2; 7 bases align to TRBD1. Trimming cost V 5 bases and J 0 bases; bases outside gene matches: 6. Germline CDR1 SGHTA, CDR2 FQGNSA. This CDR3 spans 15 amino acids. CDR3 in DNA: TGTGCCAGCAGCCCGAGGACAGGTTCTAACTATGGCTACACCTTC. Its translation is CASSPRTGSNYGYTF.

This clonotype has a handful of counts. J is TRBJ2-3 and V is TRBV9; D remains unclear. Trimming shortened V by 2 bases and J by 6 bases, and 10 bases separated the two germline ends. The CDR3 contains 13 residues. Looked up from germline, CDR1 is SGDLS and CDR2 is YYNGEE. CDR3 in DNA: TGTGCCAGCAGCGTGCAGTCCGGGGATACGCAGTATTTT. Its protein is CASSVQSGDTQYF.

As DNA, the CDR3 is TGTGCCAGCAGTTTAAGCTCCAGCTCCTACAATGAGCAGTTCTTC. Its protein product is CASSLSSSSYNEQFF. The gene calls are TRBV27 and TRBJ2-1; D gene ambiguous. Trimming took 2 bases from V and 0 from J, leaving 8 bases between them. CDR3 length: 15 residues. CDR1 is MNHEY and CDR2 is SMNVEV in the germline V gene (reference sequence).

This clonotype has a handful of counts. The chain uses TRBV25-1 and TRBJ1-3; D gene unclear. V lost 3 bases and J 1 base, leaving 7 bases between the germline ends. This CDR3 contains 14 residues. Germline V gene data show CDR1 as MGHDK and CDR2 as SYGVNS. The CDR3 region is CASSDRLSGNTIYF. The CDR3 DNA reads TGTGCCAGCAGTGACCGACTATCTGGAAACACCATATATTTT.

Only a few counts were recorded for this clonotype. This chain connects TRBV25-1 to TRBJ2-5; D is perhaps TRBD2 (6 bases). The CDR3 length is 16 residues. V lost 1 base, J lost 7 bases, and 19 bases lay in between. CDR1 and CDR2 (germline): MGHDK, SYGVNS. Written as DNA, the CDR3 is TGTGCCAGCAGTGAATGGGGAGGAGCTGGGTCCGGGACCCAGTACTTC. Residues: CASSEWGGAGSGTQYF.

The chain recombines TRBV20-1 with TRBJ1-2; 10 nucleotides agree with TRBD1. From germline, CDR1 is DFQATT and CDR2 SNEGSKA (reference sequence). The CDR3 is made up of 17 amino acids. Germline trimming cut 5 bases from V and 4 bases from J; bases unmatched to any gene: 16. CDR3 sequence reads: CSADGRQGATKIYGYTF. The CDR3 nucleotides are TGCAGTGCTGACGGGAGACAGGGGGCTACCAAGATCTATGGCTACACCTTC.

This clonotype has just a few counts. The chain uses TRBV5-1 and TRBJ2-1, with 13 bases lining up with TRBD2. The junction had 8 bases not matched to a gene; V was cut back by 4 bases and J by 13 bases. The germline gives CDR1 SGHRS, CDR2 YFSETQ. The CDR3 spans 14 residues. For the CDR3, the DNA is TGCGCCAGCAGCCCAGGACTAGCGGGAGAGAGACAGTTCTTC. It translates to CASSPGLAGERQFF.

Worth noting for this clonotype: Relative to the germline gene, one junction end is altered; a read error may explain this. The rearrangement uses TRBV12-3 or TRBV12-4 and TRBJ1-2; 7 bases fit TRBD1. The CDR3 covers 15 residues. CDR3 amino acids: CASSPKGAGYYGYAF. The CDR3 coding sequence is TGTGCCAGCAGTCCCAAGGGGGCAGGGTACTATGGCTACGCCTTC.

This clonotype was picked up many times. A junction boundary mismatches the germline segment, possibly from a read error. V usage is TRBV5-1 and J usage is TRBJ2-1; D is undetermined. The germline V gene encodes CDR1 SGHRS and CDR2 YFSETQ. The CDR3 spans 12 residues. The CDR3 DNA sequence: TGTGCCAGCAGCTTAGGCAGGAATGAGCAGTTCTTC. It yields the protein CASSLGRNEQFF.

This clonotype has a handful of counts. The gene calls are TRBV5-1 and TRBJ2-7; no reliable D call. V was cut by 4 bases and J by 7 bases, with 18 bases left in between. The germline V gene encodes CDR1 SGHRS and CDR2 YFSETQ. This CDR3 has 14 residues. CDR3 nucleotide sequence: TGCGCCAGCAGCCTGGGATTCCCTCCGTGGGAGCAGTACTTC. This codes for CASSLGFPPWEQYF. Complete variable domain (other parts from reference TRBV5-1 and TRBJ2-7): KAGVTQTPRYLIKTRGQQVTLSCSPISGHRSVSWYQQTPGQGLQFLFEYFSETQRNKGNFPGRFSGRQFSNSRSEMNVSTLELGDSALYLCASSLGFPPWEQYFGPGTRLTVT.

The chain is built from TRBV27 and TRBJ2-3, with a weak D call TRBD2 (5 bases). Trimming pared 8 bases from V and 7 bases from J, leaving 16 bases between. The CDR3 length is 13 residues. From germline, CDR1 is MNHEY and CDR2 SMNVEV (reference sequence). CDR3 coding DNA: TGTGCCAGCGGTTCCTCACCGGGGAATACGCAGTATTTT. This gives the protein CASGSSPGNTQYF.

The chain recombines TRBV6-5 with TRBJ1-1, with D uncertain. This CDR3 is built from 15 residues. The V and J ends lost 0 bases and 0 bases respectively, with 8 bases between them. Looked up from germline, CDR1 is MNHEY and CDR2 is SVGAGI. CDR3 nucleotides: TGTGCCAGCAGTTACTCGCCCCTTCTGAACACTGAAGCTTTCTTT. Its translation: CASSYSPLLNTEAFF.

The chain carries TRBV24-1 and TRBJ2-1, with 9 nucleotides matching TRBD2. CDR3 length: 15 amino acids. With V trimmed by 1 base and J by 9 bases, 6 bases remained unmatched. CDR1 KGHDR and CDR2 SFDVKD come from the germline V gene. CDR3 coding DNA: TGTGCCACCAGTGATTTTCCTAGCGGGATCGGTGAGCAGTTCTTC. This encodes CATSDFPSGIGEQFF.

This clonotype was found a few times. The chain recombines TRBV5-1 with TRBJ1-4; D may be TRBD1 (5 bases). Germline values: CDR1 SGHRS, CDR2 YFSETQ. The CDR3 runs 13 residues. Trimming left V 0 bases short and J 6 bases short, with 6 bases between. This CDR3 reads CASSLGDDEKLFF. In DNA form, the CDR3 reads TGCGCCAGCAGCTTGGGGGACGATGAAAAACTGTTTTTT.

The chain employs TRBV6-2 or TRBV6-3 and TRBJ2-4; a possible D gene is TRBD2 (6 bases). Judging by the DNA end, TRBJ2-7 fits better; the J call may be wrong. This CDR3 spans 15 amino acids. Looked up from germline, CDR1 is MNHEY and CDR2 is SVGEGT. CDR3 bases: TGTGCCAGCAGCCGCGACGGCGGGGAGACCTACGAGCAGTACTTC. This codes for CASSRDGGETYEQYF.

This chain connects TRBV3-1 to TRBJ1-2; the match to TRBD1 covers 9 bases. Germline CDR1 reads LGHDT; CDR2 reads YNNKEL (reference sequence). J was trimmed by 7 bases and V by 9 bases; bases with no gene match: 9. The CDR3 has 13 amino acids. The CDR3: CASTGTGIIGYTF. DNA of the CDR3: TGTGCCAGTACCGGGACAGGGATCATTGGCTACACCTTC. Full variable domain (remainder filled in from reference TRBV3-1 and TRBJ1-2): DTAVSQTPKYLVTQMGNDKSIKCEQNLGHDTMYWYKQDSKKFLKIMFSYNNKELIINETVPNRFSPKSPDKAHLNLHINSLELGDSAVYFCASTGTGIIGYTFGSGTRLTVV.

On this clonotype: This may arise from a read error, as a much more abundant clone is one base away. The chain combines TRBV29-1 with TRBJ2-4; 9 bases match TRBD2. TRBJ2-7 explains the end of the DNA better; the J call may be wrong. This CDR3 is 15 amino acids long. Germline CDR1 and CDR2: SQVTM and ANQGSEA. The chain's CDR3 is CSVEIAAGGSGEQYF. The CDR3 coding sequence is TGCAGCGTTGAAATAGCAGCGGGAGGATCGGGCGAGCAGTACTTC.

This clonotype has a handful of counts. This chain joins TRBV20-1 and TRBJ2-3; TRBD2 aligns across 15 bases. Trimming removed 1 base from V and 4 bases from J; junction bases left unmatched: 0. Germline values: CDR1 DFQATT, CDR2 SNEGSKA (reference sequence). CDR3 length: 15 amino acids. The CDR3: CSARGTSGRADTQYF. In DNA form, the CDR3 reads TGCAGTGCTAGAGGGACTAGCGGGAGGGCAGATACGCAGTATTTT.

This rearrangement joins TRBV6-6 to TRBJ2-1, with D maybe TRBD2 (5 bases). Germline V gene lookup returns CDR1 MNHNY and CDR2 SVGAGI (reference sequence). The CDR3 is 14 amino acids. V gave up 4 bases and J gave up 0 bases, with 7 bases separating them. CDR3 nucleotide sequence: TGTGCCAGCAGTTGGAGGAGCTCCTACAATGAGCAGTTCTTC. Residues: CASSWRSSYNEQFF.

The rearrangement uses TRBV7-9 and TRBJ2-4, with D possibly matching TRBD1 (6 bases). Per germline, CDR1 SEHNR and CDR2 FQNEAQ (reference sequence). The CDR3 length is 15 residues. Between the trimmed V and J ends, which lost 3 bases and 6 bases, there was a span of 15 bases. The DNA of the CDR3 is TGTGCCAGCAGCTTGGAGGACAGCAGCTTAAACATTCAGTACTTC. It is translated as CASSLEDSSLNIQYF.

The rearrangement joins TRBV3-1 to TRBJ2-5; D perhaps matches TRBD1 (6 bases). The V gene's germline CDR1 is LGHDT and CDR2 YNNKEL (reference sequence). Trimming stripped 11 bases from V and 11 bases from J, with 18 bases between. The CDR3 consists of 11 residues. The CDR3, as DNA: TGTGCCGCCAGGGTCAGGGGTGAGCAGTACTTC. It encodes CAARVRGEQYF.

This clonotype was counted only a few times. V usage is TRBV20-1 and J usage is TRBJ2-6; D could derive from TRBD1 or TRBD2 (5 bases each). The CDR3 totals 17 residues. V was shortened by 3 bases and J by 4 bases, with 19 bases between the two germline ends. The V gene's germline CDR1 is DFQATT and CDR2 SNEGSKA (reference sequence). The DNA of the CDR3 is TGCAGTGCTAGTGGGGGTTTTTCATATTCCGGGGCCAACGTCCTGACTTTC. It specifies CSASGGFSYSGANVLTF.

This clonotype has a handful of counts. This chain joins TRBV28 and TRBJ1-2; 7 bases map to TRBD1. This CDR3 is built from 12 residues. The V segment lost 6 bases and the J segment 5 bases; nucleotides outside the gene matches: 3. CDR1 is MDHEN and CDR2 is SYDVKM in the germline V gene. The CDR3 nucleotides are TGTGCCAGCAGCACAGGGGTGTATGGCTACACCTTC. Amino acid sequence: CASSTGVYGYTF.

The chain is built from TRBV27 and TRBJ1-2, with TRBD1 identical over 7 bases. Per germline, CDR1 MNHEY and CDR2 SMNVEV (reference sequence). This CDR3 is built from 14 residues. The V segment lost 6 bases and the J segment 7 bases; nucleotides outside the gene matches: 11. As DNA, the CDR3 is TGTGCCAGCAGCCACACCGGGACAGCCTCTGGCTACACCTTC. Its protein product is CASSHTGTASGYTF.

This clonotype was picked up a small number of times. The V gene is TRBV20-1, the J gene TRBJ2-1, with 11 positions matching TRBD1. Germline CDR1 DFQATT, CDR2 SNEGSKA (reference sequence). With V trimmed by 5 bases and J by 13 bases, 16 bases remained unmatched. This CDR3 contains 15 residues. CDR3: CSAPNAGQGAYDQFF. The CDR3 DNA reads as TGCAGTGCTCCAAACGCCGGACAGGGGGCCTACGATCAGTTCTTC.

The chain links TRBV29-1 to TRBJ2-5, with D possibly matching TRBD2 (7 bases). Trimming removed 2 bases from V and 5 bases from J, with 12 bases in between. The CDR3 is 13 amino acids. CDR1 and CDR2 (germline): SQVTM, ANQGSEA. CDR3: CSVERGAGETQYF. CDR3 DNA sequence: TGCAGCGTTGAACGGGGGGCGGGGGAGACCCAGTACTTC.

This clonotype was counted many times. The J gene is TRBJ2-3, the V gene TRBV20-1; D gene uncertain. The CDR3 sequence is 14 residues long. V lost 6 bases to trimming and J lost 0 bases, with 13 bases between them. Germline V gives CDR1 DFQATT, CDR2 SNEGSKA (reference sequence). The CDR3 sequence: CSAEGSLSTDTQYF. The CDR3 coding sequence is TGCAGTGCCGAAGGATCCTTAAGCACAGATACGCAGTATTTT.

This clonotype was seen repeatedly, ten times or more. The V and J genes are TRBV24-1 and TRBJ2-3; 8 nucleotides agree with TRBD1. V gave up 5 bases and J gave up 3 bases; unmatched junction bases: 9. The CDR3 sequence is 16 residues long. Germline CDR1 and CDR2: KGHDR and SFDVKD. DNA for the CDR3: TGTGCCACCAGTGGAAGAGGACAGGGCGAAACAGATACGCAGTATTTT. This encodes CATSGRGQGETDTQYF.

This chain joins TRBV14 and TRBJ2-5; D unresolved. Trimming removed 2 bases from V and 1 base from J, with 11 bases in between. The germline CDR1 and CDR2 sequences are SGHDN and FVKESK. CDR3 length equals 15 residues. CDR3 DNA sequence: TGTGCCAGCAGCCAACTCGGTGGGATCCAAGAGACCCAGTACTTC. The encoded protein is CASSQLGGIQETQYF.

The rearrangement links TRBV7-2 to TRBJ2-1; tentative D call: TRBD1 (6 bases). The J call may be incorrect, as the DNA end agrees better with TRBJ2-7. Germline CDR1 reads SGHTA; CDR2 reads FQGNSA. This CDR3 has 16 residues. CDR3 nucleotide sequence: TGTGCCAGCAGCTTCAGGGGCTGGGGCTCCTACAATGAGCAGTACTTC. Protein sequence: CASSFRGWGSYNEQYF.

In this sample, this clonotype turned up a few times. The chain combines TRBV21-1 with TRBJ2-5; the D call of TRBD1 is as the table states it, not checked on the DNA. TRBV21-1 is noted as a pseudogene. The CDR3 is 15 residues long. The CDR3 sequence: CASSPRPGRQETQYF. The CDR3 DNA reads TGTGCCAGCAGCCCACGTCCGGGACGACAAGAGACCCAGTACTTC.